This note documents a single T cell receptor beta chain sequence. This clonotype was detected ten times or more. Its target antigen remains unknown. Base qualities are missing; no much larger clone stands one base away. This sample is drawn from a study of identical twins (dated by TCRdb to the mid-2010s). Regarding the complete study: TCR alpha and beta repertoires from monozygotic twins, unrelated adults of various ages and cord blood were deep-sequenced to test whether fetal clonotypes persist. Replicate twin experiments were performed at different times using different library preparation protocols to rule out contamination. The investigation overall reported the following: Zero-insertion analyses could be partly confounded by invariant T cells such as MAIT and iNKT, though diverse VJ usage argued against such confounding for most clonotypes. In monozygotic twins, out-of-frame TCR alpha sharing was systematically underestimated by recombination models, although the models agreed with sharing between unrelated individuals. Abundant cord blood beta clonotypes carried fewer insertions; young adult naive repertoires showed a weaker similar trend, while memory repertoires showed none. The excess sharing between twins in beta out-of-frame sequences was weaker because fewer shared sequences reduced the signal-to-noise ratio. Because the same donors could not be followed over many years, conclusions were based on cross-sectional statistical analysis. Compared with coincidental sharing between unrelated individuals, out-of-frame TCR alpha sequences shared between twins had an excess of sequences with low generation probability.

In the germline V gene, CDR1 corresponds to SGHRS and CDR2 to YFSETQ. Ends trimmed: V by 4 bases, J by 6 bases; bases unmatched to a gene: 12. Measured from the cysteine to the phenylalanine, the CDR3 is 16 residues long. Only CDR3 DNA is held: 48 bases, read in frame from base 1. Every donor was a healthy Caucasian. Three pairs of female monozygotic twins, all aged roughly 18 to 30 years, made up the twin cohort. CD4+ and CD8+ T cell populations were isolated with positive isolation kits from Invitrogen. To prepare the library, 5' RACE was applied. Instrument used: Illumina HiSeq 2000. A universal primer binding site was introduced by template switching, and a unique molecular identifier was present in the final cDNA, enabling accurate counting of TCR cDNA molecules. Specific primers in the conserved constant-segment region were used to synthesize first-strand cDNA for the TCR alpha and beta chains. Each cDNA library was double barcoded, with a SMART-Mk sample barcode plus Illumina barcodes, to control for contamination. TruSeq adapter sequences and Illumina sample barcodes were added in two successive PCR steps. Sequencing of the TCR alpha and beta cDNA libraries was done on the Illumina HiSeq platform using custom primers. The authors processed their data as follows. Raw reads were processed with MiGEC to extract unique molecular identifiers, and MiXCR was used to determine CDR3 positions. For each individual, recombination models were inferred using an EM algorithm with the repgenHMM and IGoR tools. Shared clonotype analysis was performed with the tcR package in R, normalizing sharing by the product of cloneset sizes. To study raw recombination free of thymic and clonal selection effects, out-of-frame nonproductive sequences were analyzed. TCRdb reran the public reads through fastp at Q25 and MiXCR, keeping productive beta chains. CDR3 protein duplicates are merged, each entry listing the most common genes and DNA. These V and J calls originate from TCRdb's pipeline instead of the authors' own analysis. The sample data list more than 400,000 distinct CDR3 sequences, and around 15% of these were observed just once. Roughly 0.46% of the sample rests with the top ten.

These records were also assigned to another study, of yellow fever vaccine responses in identical twins. As described in the second report: The T cell response to vaccination in identical twins was reported by the authors to appear partly convergent and partly personalized. In identical twins, the study followed T cell clones that responded to the vaccine with precision.

The sequence is built from TRBV5-1 and TRBJ1-1; 10 nucleotides in the junction match TRBD1. The clonotype comes from a woman younger than 30 in good health. Sequencing was performed on CD4+ T cells sorted from blood. The CDR3 amino acid sequence is: CASSVGQGGKASEAFF. The nucleotide sequence is given as TGCGCCAGCAGCGTTGGACAGGGGGGGAAGGCATCTGAAGCTTTCTTT.